Detailed here is one TCR beta chain. No antigen is known for it. The sample comes from a study of shared clonotypes between healthy human individuals. Libraries were prepared by immunoSEQ multiplex PCR; TCRdb keeps only in-frame clonotypes and omits some of them. The data contain over a million clones, 98% of them singletons. After removal of 1 base from V and 3 bases from J, the junction contained 4 bases not matched to a gene. This CDR3 comprises 15 residues. Germline lookup yields CDR1 SGHTA and CDR2 FQGTGA. Study-level findings and limits: Clonotype sharing levels among donors were expected to vary with sequencing depth. Clonotypes shared by all four donors outscored non-shared clonotypes in generation probability.

Sequencing was carried out using naive CD4+ T cells sorted from blood. Regarding subset: CD45RA+ positively selected. This receptor was taken from a man younger than 40 in good health. The V gene is TRBV7-3, the J gene TRBJ2-3, with TRBD2 identical over 7 bases. CDR3 region: CASSLRQGGTDTQYF. In DNA form, the CDR3 reads TGTGCCAGCAGCTTAAGGCAGGGAGGGACAGATACGCAGTATTTT.